The entry below describes one T cell receptor (beta chain). Its cognate antigen has yet to be identified. No base-level quality is on record; no much larger clone is a single base apart. This sample stems from a study of cytotoxic CD8 clonotypes in ibrutinib-treated CLL (dated by TCRdb to the early 2020s). Notes on the research overall: The cohort had about a dozen relapsed/refractory and roughly 15 treatment-naive patients; under 18 were IGHV unmutated. Partial responses were observed in some 24 patients and complete responses in 2; after a median follow-up of 68 months, remission was maintained in around 14 patients and progression was observed in approximately twelve. Response samples were taken after a median of roughly a year on treatment, ranging from roughly 6 to 36 months. On average, each sample had roughly 250,000 productive templates and more than 75,000 productive rearrangements. Longitudinal samples were available for about 30% of the roughly 90 trial participants. Cryopreserved peripheral blood mononuclear cells were obtained prior to treatment, at the time of response, and at either disease progression or sustained remission. Every remission and progressive disease sample was obtained while ibrutinib was still being received by the patients. General findings and caveats noted by the study authors: Clonality rose at ibrutinib response, remained stable during sustained remission, and dropped back toward baseline at progression. At baseline, clonality was higher than in age-matched healthy donors and showed a strong correlation with circulating CD8+ T-cell counts. Sustained-remission and progressing patients did not have matched sampling times, and lymph node repertoires were not examined. Public clonotypes were found to be uncommon and were observed to contract or remain stable during treatment; the increase in clonality was shown to reflect expansion of private clonotypes at ibrutinib response.

About 2 micrograms of genomic DNA were extracted from cryopreserved PBMCs for TCR beta library preparation. Longitudinal blood samples from CLL patients on ibrutinib monotherapy underwent high-throughput TCR beta sequencing. The patients took part in an open-label, single-center phase 2 trial of ibrutinib monotherapy. The CDR3, cysteine through phenylalanine, is 16 amino acids long. Only CDR3 DNA is held: 48 bases, read in frame from base 1. Trimming accounts for 4 bases at V and 3 bases at J, while the number of junction bases matched to no gene is 11. According to the germline V gene, CDR1 reads SGDLS and CDR2 reads YYNGEE. A MiSeq instrument was used for deep resolution sequencing, which targeted depths ranging from 1 in 1 million up to 1 in 200,000 T cells, with coverage averaging 10x for each clonotype. The immunoSEQ hsTCRB Kit was used to generate TCR beta libraries. Under the source paper's analysis protocol: The data were analyzed with ImmunoSEQ Analyzer and ImmunoSEQ Data Assistant, and V, D and J gene assignments followed IMGT definitions. Clonality, with values ranging from 0 to 1, was calculated as one minus the normalized Shannon entropy of productive rearrangement frequencies. Only overrepresented clonotypes making up at least 0.05% of each patient's repertoire were included in the public clonotype analysis. Approximately 14 age-matched healthy donor repertoires from immuneACCESS were used as controls for clonality. The table comes from immuneACCESS by way of TCRdb, which keeps in-frame sequences with V and J called. Part of the clones is missing from these tables; in studies checked, under half for an unresolved V gene and the rest for unknown reasons. For V, J and clone size, that table is used; D and trimming come from the DNA. A total of fewer than 400,000 clones appear in this sample, around 66% of them only once. Of the sample, around 6.5% is held by the ten largest clones.

This chain is built from TRBV9 and TRBJ2-5, with 8 junctional bases fitting TRBD2. The material was PBMCs, obtained after 36 months of ibrutinib treatment. The origin of this receptor is a human donor with chronic lymphocytic leukemia. The CDR3 loop reads CASSPFLLAGEETQYF. The nucleotide sequence reads TGTGCCAGCAGCCCTTTCCTCCTAGCGGGCGAAGAGACCCAGTACTTC.